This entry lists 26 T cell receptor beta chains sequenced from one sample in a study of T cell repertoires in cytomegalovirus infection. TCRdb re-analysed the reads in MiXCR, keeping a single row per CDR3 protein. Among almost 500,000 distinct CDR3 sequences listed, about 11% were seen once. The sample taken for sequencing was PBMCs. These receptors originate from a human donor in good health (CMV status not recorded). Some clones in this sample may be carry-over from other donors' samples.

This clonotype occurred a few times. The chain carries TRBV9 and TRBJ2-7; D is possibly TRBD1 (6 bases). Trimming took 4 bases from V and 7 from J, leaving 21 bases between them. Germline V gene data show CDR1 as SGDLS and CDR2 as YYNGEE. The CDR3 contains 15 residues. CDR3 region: CASSSYGDNTGEQYF. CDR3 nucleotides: TGTGCCAGCAGCTCCTATGGGGACAATACGGGGGAGCAGTACTTC.

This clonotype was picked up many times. The CDR3 spells CASSLGGHYNEQFF. DNA for the CDR3: TGTGCCAGCAGTTTGGGGGGGCACTACAATGAGCAGTTCTTC. This sequence joins TRBV27 and TRBJ2-1; a weak D match, TRBD2 (7 bases). This CDR3 has 14 amino acids. Trimming pared 3 bases from V and 3 bases from J, leaving 9 bases between. Germline V gene sequence: CDR1 MNHEY, CDR2 SMNVEV (reference sequence).

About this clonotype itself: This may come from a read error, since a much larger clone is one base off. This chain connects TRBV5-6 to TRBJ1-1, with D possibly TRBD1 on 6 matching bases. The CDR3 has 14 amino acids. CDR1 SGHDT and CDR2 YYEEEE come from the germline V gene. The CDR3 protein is CAGSLLGGRTEAFF. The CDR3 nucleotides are TGTGCCGGCAGCTTGTTAGGGGGGAGGACTGAAGCTTTCTTT.

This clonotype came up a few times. The DNA of the CDR3 is TGTGCCAGTACCCCTCCCGAGGGACTCGGGGGGCCCCAGCATTTT. Its protein is CASTPPEGLGGPQHF. The J gene is TRBJ1-5, the V gene TRBV19, with a possible D match to TRBD1 (5 bases). Trimming removed 7 bases from V and 9 bases from J, with 22 bases in between. CDR1 LNHDA and CDR2 SQIVND come from the germline V gene (reference sequence). The CDR3 consists of 15 residues.

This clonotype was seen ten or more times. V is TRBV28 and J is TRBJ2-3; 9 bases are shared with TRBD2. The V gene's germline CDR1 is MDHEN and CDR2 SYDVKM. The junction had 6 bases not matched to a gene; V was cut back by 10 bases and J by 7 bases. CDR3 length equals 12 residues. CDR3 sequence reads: CAITTSGYTQYF. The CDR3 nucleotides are TGTGCCATCACGACTAGCGGTTATACGCAGTATTTT.

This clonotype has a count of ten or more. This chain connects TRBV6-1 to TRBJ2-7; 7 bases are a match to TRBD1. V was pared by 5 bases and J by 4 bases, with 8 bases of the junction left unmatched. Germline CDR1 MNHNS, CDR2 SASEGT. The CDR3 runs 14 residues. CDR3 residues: CASSTTGTGYEQYF. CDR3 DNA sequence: TGTGCCAGCAGTACGACAGGGACCGGGTACGAGCAGTACTTC.

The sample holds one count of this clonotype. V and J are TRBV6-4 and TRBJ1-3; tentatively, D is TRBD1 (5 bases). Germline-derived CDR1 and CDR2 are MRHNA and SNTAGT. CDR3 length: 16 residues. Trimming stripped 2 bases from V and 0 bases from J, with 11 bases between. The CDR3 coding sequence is TGTGCCAGCAGTGACCCAGGACACTTCTCTGGAAACACCATATATTTT. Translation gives CASSDPGHFSGNTIYF.

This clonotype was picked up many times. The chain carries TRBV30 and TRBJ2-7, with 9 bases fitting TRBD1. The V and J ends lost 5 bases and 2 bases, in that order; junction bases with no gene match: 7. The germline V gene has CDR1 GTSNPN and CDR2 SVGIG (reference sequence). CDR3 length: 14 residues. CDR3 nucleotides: TGTGCCTGGGGTCCCGGGACAGGGCCCTACGAGCAGTACTTC. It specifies CAWGPGTGPYEQYF. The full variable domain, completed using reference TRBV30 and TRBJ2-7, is SQTIHQWPATLVQPVGSPLSLECTVEGTSNPNLYWYRQAAGRGLQLLFYSVGIGQISSEVPQNLSASRPQDRQFILSSKKLLLSDSGFYLCAWGPGTGPYEQYFGPGTRLTVT.

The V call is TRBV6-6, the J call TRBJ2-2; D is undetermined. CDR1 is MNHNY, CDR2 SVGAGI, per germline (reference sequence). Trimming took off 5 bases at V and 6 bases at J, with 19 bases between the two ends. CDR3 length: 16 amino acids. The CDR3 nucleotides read TGTGCCAGCAGTGCTTACCCGCAACCCAAGGCCGGGGAGCTGTTTTTT. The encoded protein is CASSAYPQPKAGELFF.

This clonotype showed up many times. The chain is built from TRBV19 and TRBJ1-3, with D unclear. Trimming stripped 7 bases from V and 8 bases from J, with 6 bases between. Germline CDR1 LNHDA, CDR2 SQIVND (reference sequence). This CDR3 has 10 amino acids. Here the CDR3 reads CASKRDTIYF. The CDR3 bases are TGTGCCAGTAAAAGGGACACCATATATTTT.

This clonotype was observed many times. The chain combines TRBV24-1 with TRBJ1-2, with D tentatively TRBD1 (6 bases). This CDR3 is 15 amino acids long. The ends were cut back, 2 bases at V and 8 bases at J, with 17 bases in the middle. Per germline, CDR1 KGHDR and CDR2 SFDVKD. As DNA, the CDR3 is TGTGCCACCAGTGATTCCGATTACAGGGACCCGGGCTACACCTTC. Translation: CATSDSDYRDPGYTF.

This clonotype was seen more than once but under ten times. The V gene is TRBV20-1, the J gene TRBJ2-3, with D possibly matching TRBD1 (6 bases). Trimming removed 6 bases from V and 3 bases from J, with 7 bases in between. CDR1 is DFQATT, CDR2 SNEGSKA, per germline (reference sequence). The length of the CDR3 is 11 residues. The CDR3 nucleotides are TGCAGTGCGGACAGAACAGATACGCAGTATTTT. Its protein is CSADRTDTQYF.

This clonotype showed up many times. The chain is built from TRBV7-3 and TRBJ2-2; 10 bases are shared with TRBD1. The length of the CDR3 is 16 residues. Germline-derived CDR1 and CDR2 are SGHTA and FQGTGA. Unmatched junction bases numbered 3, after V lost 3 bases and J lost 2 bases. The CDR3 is CASSLGTGANTGELFF. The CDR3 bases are TGTGCCAGCAGCTTGGGGACAGGGGCAAACACCGGGGAGCTGTTTTTT.

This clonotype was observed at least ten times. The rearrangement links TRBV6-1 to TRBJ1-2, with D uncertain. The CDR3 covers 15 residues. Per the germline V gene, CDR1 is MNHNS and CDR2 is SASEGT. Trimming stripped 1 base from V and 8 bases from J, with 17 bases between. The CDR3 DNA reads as TGTGCCAGCAGTGAAGGGGATCCCACACCGAGGGGCTACACCTTC. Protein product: CASSEGDPTPRGYTF.

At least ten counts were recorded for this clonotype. The chain's CDR3 is CASSLTSGRETQYF. CDR3 bases: TGTGCCAGCAGCCTTACTAGCGGAAGAGAGACCCAGTACTTC. V and J are TRBV9 and TRBJ2-5; 8 bases line up with TRBD2. Germline lookup yields CDR1 SGDLS and CDR2 YYNGEE. J lost 4 bases, V lost 4 bases, and 6 bases had no gene match. The CDR3 loop spans 14 amino acids.

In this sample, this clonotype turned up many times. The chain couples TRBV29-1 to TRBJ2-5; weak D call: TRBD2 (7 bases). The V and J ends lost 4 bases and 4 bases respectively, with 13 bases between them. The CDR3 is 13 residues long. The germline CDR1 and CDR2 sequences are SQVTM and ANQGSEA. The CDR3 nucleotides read TGCAGCGTTGTTGTTAGGGGGGGAGAGACCCAGTACTTC. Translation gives CSVVVRGGETQYF.

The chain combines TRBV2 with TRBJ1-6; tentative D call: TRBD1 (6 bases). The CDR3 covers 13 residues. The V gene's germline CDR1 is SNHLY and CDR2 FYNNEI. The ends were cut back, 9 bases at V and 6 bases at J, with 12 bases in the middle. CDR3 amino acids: CASRDRPNSPLHF. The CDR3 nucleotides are TGTGCCAGTAGAGACAGGCCTAATTCACCCCTCCACTTT.

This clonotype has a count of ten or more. The CDR3 region is CASQSNTEAFF. The CDR3 DNA is TGTGCCAGCCAATCGAACACTGAAGCTTTCTTT. This sequence joins TRBV28 and TRBJ1-1, with unresolved D. V dropped 8 bases and J dropped 1 base, with 5 bases sitting between them. The CDR3 is 11 residues long. Looked up from germline, CDR1 is MDHEN and CDR2 is SYDVKM.

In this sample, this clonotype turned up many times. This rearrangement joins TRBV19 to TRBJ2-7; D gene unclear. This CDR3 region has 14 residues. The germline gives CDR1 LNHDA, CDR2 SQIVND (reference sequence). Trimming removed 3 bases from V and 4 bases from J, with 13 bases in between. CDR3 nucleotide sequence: TGTGCCAGTAGTATGTCATCCGGTGGATACGAGCAGTACTTC. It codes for CASSMSSGGYEQYF.

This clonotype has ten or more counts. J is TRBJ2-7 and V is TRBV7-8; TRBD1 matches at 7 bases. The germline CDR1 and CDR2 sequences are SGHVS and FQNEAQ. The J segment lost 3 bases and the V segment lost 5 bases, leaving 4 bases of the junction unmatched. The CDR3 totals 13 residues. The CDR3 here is CASSIGQDYEQYF. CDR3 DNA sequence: TGTGCCAGCAGCATTGGACAGGACTACGAGCAGTACTTC.

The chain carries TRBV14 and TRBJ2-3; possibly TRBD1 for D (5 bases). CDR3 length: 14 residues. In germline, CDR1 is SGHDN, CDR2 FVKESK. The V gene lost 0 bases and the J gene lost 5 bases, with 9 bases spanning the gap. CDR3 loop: CASSQEGRVDTQYF. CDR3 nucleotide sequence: TGTGCCAGCAGCCAAGAAGGCAGGGTAGATACGCAGTATTTT.

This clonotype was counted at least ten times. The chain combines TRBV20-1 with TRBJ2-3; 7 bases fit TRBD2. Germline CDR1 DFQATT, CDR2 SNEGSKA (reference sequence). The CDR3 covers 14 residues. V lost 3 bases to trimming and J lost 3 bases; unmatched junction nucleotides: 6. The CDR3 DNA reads TGCAGTGCTAGCGCCTGGACTAGTACAGATACGCAGTATTTT. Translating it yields CSASAWTSTDTQYF.

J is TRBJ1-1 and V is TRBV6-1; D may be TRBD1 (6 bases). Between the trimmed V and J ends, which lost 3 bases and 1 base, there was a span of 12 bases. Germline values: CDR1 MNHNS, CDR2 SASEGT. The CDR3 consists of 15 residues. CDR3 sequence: CASSEGWGRNTEAFF. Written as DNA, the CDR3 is TGTGCCAGCAGTGAGGGCTGGGGGCGGAACACTGAAGCTTTCTTT.

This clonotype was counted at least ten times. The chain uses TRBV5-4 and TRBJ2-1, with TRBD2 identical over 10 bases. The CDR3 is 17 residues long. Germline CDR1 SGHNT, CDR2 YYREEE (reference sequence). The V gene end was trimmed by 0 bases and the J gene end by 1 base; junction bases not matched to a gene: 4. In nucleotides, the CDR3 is TGTGCCAGCAGCTTGGCCCTACTAGCGGGATCCTACAATGAGCAGTTCTTC. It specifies CASSLALLAGSYNEQFF.

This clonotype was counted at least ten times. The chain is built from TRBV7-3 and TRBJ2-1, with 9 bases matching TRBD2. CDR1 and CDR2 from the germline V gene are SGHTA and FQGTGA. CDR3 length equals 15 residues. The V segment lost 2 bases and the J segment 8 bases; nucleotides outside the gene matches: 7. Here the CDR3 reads CASSLVAGGSDEQFF. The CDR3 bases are TGTGCCAGCAGCTTAGTTGCGGGAGGGTCCGATGAGCAGTTCTTC.

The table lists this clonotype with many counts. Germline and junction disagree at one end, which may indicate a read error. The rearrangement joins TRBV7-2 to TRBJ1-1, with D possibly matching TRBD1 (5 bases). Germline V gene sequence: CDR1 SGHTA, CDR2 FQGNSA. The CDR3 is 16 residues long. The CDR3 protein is CASSLGTPRLNAEAFF. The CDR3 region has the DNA TGTGCCAGCAGCCTCGGGACCCCTCGCTTGAACGCTGAAGCTTTCTTT. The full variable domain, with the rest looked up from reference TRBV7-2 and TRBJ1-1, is GAGVSQSPSNKVTEKGKDVELRCDPISGHTALYWYRQSLGQGLEFLIYFQGNSAPDKSGLPSDRFSAERTGGSVSTLTIQRTQQEDSAVYLCASSLGTPRLNAEAFFGQGTRLTVV.